This T cell receptor (beta chain) was sequenced during a study of blood T cells in healthy people across ages. Study-level results: In older individuals, TCR beta diversity per million T cells was lower, falling roughly linearly with age.

A sample-barcoded 5' primer and a J-beta primer mix were used in a second PCR of about 7 to 12 cycles. Each cDNA molecule received a tag from a template-switch adaptor that had 12 random nucleotides. CDR3-containing paired-end reads numbering at least 2.5 million came from each sample. Each CDR3 protein gets one entry after TCRdb re-called the 5' RACE reads with MiXCR. The sample has approximately 810,000 distinct CDR3 sequences; under 40% are singletons. This CDR3 is built from 15 residues. Trimming removed 0 bases at V and 5 bases at J, with 13 bases between. Germline-derived CDR1 and CDR2 are MGHRA and YSYEKL. This clonotype was recorded once. Its antigen remains unidentified.

The sequence was obtained from a man between 18 and 35 years old in good health. The V and J genes are TRBV4-1 and TRBJ1-2; D ambiguous. Sequencing used blood. The CDR3 loop reads CASSQDGGPFYGYTF. The CDR3 DNA reads TGCGCCAGCAGCCAAGATGGAGGACCCTTTTATGGCTACACCTTC.